A selection of T cell receptor beta chains follows, all from one sample in a study of graft-versus-host responses after intestinal transplantation. No antigen is known for these receptors. Here immunoSEQ multiplex PCR was the method, and the copy in TCRdb shows in-frame clones only, minus some. The sample has around 110,000 clones; about nine tenths are singletons. Sequenced material: unstimulated CD4+ T cells sorted from spleen or lymph node cells, taken before transplant. These receptors were taken from a human donor who was the organ donor for an intestinal transplant. Both conserved end residues are part of each CDR3. D genes are given only for firm matches. Clone size is shown for a subset of rows, as once, few, many or a class of expanded clone.

J: TRBJ2-3
size: -
V: TRBV2
D: TRBD2
CDR3: CASSHPGTSGRDTQYF
DNA: TGTGCCAGCAGTCATCCTGGGACTAGCGGGAGGGATACGCAGTATTTT

J: TRBJ1-2
size: -
V: TRBV27
D: -
CDR3: CASRPDGTWGYTF
DNA: TGTGCCAGCAGACCGGACGGTACCTGGGGCTACACCTTC

J: TRBJ1-1
size: -
V: TRBV7-8
D: TRBD1
CDR3: CASSSAAGTENTEAFF
DNA: TGTGCCAGCAGCTCCGCCGCCGGGACAGAAAACACTGAAGCTTTCTTT

J: TRBJ2-5
size: -
V: TRBV19
D: -
CDR3: CASSMTNRETQYF
DNA: TGTGCCAGTAGTATGACTAATCGAGAGACCCAGTACTTC

J: TRBJ2-5
size: once
V: TRBV18
D: -
CDR3: CASSLRETQYF
DNA: TGTGCCAGCTCACTACGAGAGACCCAGTACTTC

J: TRBJ2-5
size: few
V: TRBV7-2
D: -
CDR3: CASSLSETQYF
DNA: TGTGCCAGCAGCTTATCCGAGACCCAGTACTTC

J: TRBJ2-5
size: -
V: TRBV11-3
D: -
CDR3: CASSLGGMKTQYF
DNA: TGTGCCAGCAGCTTAGGGGGCATGAAGACCCAGTACTTC

J: TRBJ2-3
size: -
V: TRBV28
D: -
CDR3: CASTPSWGATDTQYF
DNA: TGTGCCAGCACTCCCTCTTGGGGGGCCACAGATACGCAGTATTTT

J: TRBJ1-3
size: -
V: TRBV7-9
D: TRBD1
CDR3: CASSLGQGADTIYF
DNA: TGTGCCAGCAGCCTGGGACAGGGGGCAGACACCATATATTTT

J: TRBJ2-2
size: once
V: TRBV19
D: -
CDR3: CASSIPRKLNTGELFF
DNA: TGTGCCAGTAGTATCCCCAGAAAACTCAACACCGGGGAGCTGTTTTTT

J: TRBJ1-2
size: -
V: TRBV4-1
D: -
CDR3: CASSQDQGTGYTF
DNA: TGCGCCAGCAGCCAAGATCAGGGGACGGGCTACACCTTC

J: TRBJ2-4
size: -
V: TRBV5-4
D: -
CDR3: CASSFGEVAKNIQYF
DNA: TGTGCCAGCAGCTTCGGGGAGGTCGCCAAAAACATTCAGTACTTC

J: TRBJ2-7
size: few
V: TRBV5-4
D: -
CDR3: CASSLSSSSYEQYF
DNA: TGTGCCAGCAGCTTAAGCAGTTCCTCCTACGAGCAGTACTTC

J: TRBJ1-2
size: -
V: TRBV27
D: -
CDR3: CASSGGPFFAGYTF
DNA: TGTGCCAGCAGTGGGGGGCCATTTTTTGCTGGCTACACCTTC

J: TRBJ2-1
size: -
V: TRBV4-1
D: -
CDR3: CASSQVGDPYNEQFF
DNA: TGCGCCAGCAGCCAAGTTGGGGACCCATACAATGAGCAGTTCTTC

J: TRBJ2-5
size: -
V: TRBV5-1
D: -
CDR3: CASRGSGSREETQYF
DNA: TGCGCCAGCAGGGGTTCGGGCAGTCGGGAAGAGACCCAGTACTTC

J: TRBJ2-1
size: -
V: TRBV5-4
D: TRBD2
CDR3: CASSFRLAGGEQFF
DNA: TGTGCCAGCAGCTTTAGGCTAGCGGGAGGTGAGCAGTTCTTC

J: TRBJ2-1
size: -
V: TRBV5-4
D: -
CDR3: CASSLDSSYNEQFF
DNA: TGTGCCAGCAGCTTGGACAGCTCCTACAATGAGCAGTTCTTC

J: TRBJ2-3
size: -
V: TRBV6-1
D: TRBD2
CDR3: CASLERGTPRNTQYF
DNA: TGTGCCAGCTTGGAGCGGGGGACACCCAGGAATACGCAGTATTTT

J: TRBJ1-5
size: -
V: TRBV19
D: TRBD1
CDR3: CASTRGGTGWLSSNQPQHF
DNA: TGTGCCAGTACCAGAGGGGGGACAGGGTGGCTATCGAGCAATCAGCCCCAGCATTTT

J: TRBJ1-1
size: once
V: TRBV7-9
D: -
CDR3: CASSPQGHTEAFF
DNA: TGTGCCAGCAGCCCACAGGGACACACTGAAGCTTTCTTT

J: TRBJ2-1
size: -
V: TRBV29-1
D: -
CDR3: CSVVNRDTVAEQFF
DNA: TGCAGCGTTGTAAACAGGGATACGGTGGCGGAGCAGTTCTTC

J: TRBJ1-2
size: -
V: TRBV4-1
D: -
CDR3: CASSSRGVTTYGYTF
DNA: TGCGCCAGCAGCAGCCGTGGGGTGACTACCTATGGCTACACCTTC

J: TRBJ2-3
size: -
V: TRBV11-2
D: TRBD2
CDR3: CASSSSGRPADTQYF
DNA: TGTGCCAGCAGCTCTAGCGGGAGGCCCGCAGATACGCAGTATTTT

J: TRBJ2-1
size: -
V: TRBV4-1
D: -
CDR3: CASSQAGAMREFREQFF
DNA: TGCGCCAGCAGCCAAGCGGGGGCTATGAGGGAGTTTCGGGAGCAGTTCTTC

J: TRBJ2-1
size: once
V: TRBV18
D: -
CDR3: CASSPQGIGGNEQFF
DNA: TGTGCCAGCTCACCACAGGGAATCGGGGGTAATGAGCAGTTCTTC

J: TRBJ2-3
size: -
V: TRBV5-4
D: -
CDR3: CASSQVQKSTDTQYF
DNA: TGTGCCAGCAGCCAAGTACAGAAGAGCACAGATACGCAGTATTTT

J: TRBJ1-6
size: -
V: TRBV11-3
D: -
CDR3: CASSLSGPGSSPLHF
DNA: TGTGCCAGCAGCTTATCAGGACCAGGAAGTTCACCCCTCCACTTT

J: TRBJ1-1
size: -
V: TRBV9
D: -
CDR3: CASSVVGGARTEAFF
DNA: TGTGCCAGCAGCGTAGTTGGGGGGGCGAGGACTGAAGCTTTCTTT

J: TRBJ2-7
size: -
V: TRBV5-1
D: -
CDR3: CASSLDSTYEQYF
DNA: TGCGCCAGCAGCTTGGACAGTACATACGAGCAGTACTTC

J: TRBJ2-5
size: -
V: TRBV5-1
D: TRBD1
CDR3: CASSYSIGTGAGETQYF
DNA: TGCGCCAGCAGCTATTCAATTGGGACAGGGGCGGGGGAGACCCAGTACTTC

J: TRBJ1-1
size: few
V: TRBV5-6
D: -
CDR3: CASSINTEAFF
DNA: TGTGCCAGTAGCATTAACACTGAAGCTTTCTTT

J: TRBJ1-5
size: -
V: TRBV6-5
D: -
CDR3: CASRLSQGEGQPQHF
DNA: TGTGCCAGCAGATTATCCCAGGGTGAGGGTCAGCCCCAGCATTTT

J: TRBJ2-2
size: -
V: TRBV7-9
D: TRBD1
CDR3: CASSSPLTGGDGELFF
DNA: TGTGCCAGCAGCTCTCCGTTAACAGGGGGCGACGGGGAGCTGTTTTTT

J: TRBJ2-5
size: -
V: TRBV19
D: TRBD2
CDR3: CASSPSPGTSGLQETQYF
DNA: TGTGCCAGTAGTCCAAGCCCCGGGACTAGCGGGTTACAAGAGACCCAGTACTTC

J: TRBJ1-5
size: -
V: TRBV11-2
D: -
CDR3: CASSLGGVGQPQHF
DNA: TGTGCCAGCAGCTTAGGGGGGGTTGGTCAGCCCCAGCATTTT

J: TRBJ1-1
size: -
V: TRBV5-1
D: TRBD1
CDR3: CASSLQLRDRGRTEAFF
DNA: TGCGCCAGCAGCTTGCAACTCCGGGACAGGGGACGCACTGAAGCTTTCTTT